The T cell receptor beta chain under discussion was sequenced for a study of T cell responses to AZD1222 COVID-19 vaccine (TCRdb year 2021). In the study overall: AZD1222 recipients with second doses at about 4 weeks or about 12 weeks were pooled, because spike-specific TCR depth and breadth did not differ between schedules. Trial participants were enrolled into age subgroups of 18-55, 56-69 and 70-plus years, which contained roughly 150, 30 and 60 TCR-sequenced participants, respectively. TCR sequencing was performed for about 250 trial participants, of whom 200 to 210 were given two doses of AZD1222 and some 26 were given two doses of MenACWY control vaccine. General findings and caveats noted by the study authors: After two AZD1222 doses, both the breadth and the depth of spike-specific TCRs were significantly higher than at day 0 and than in MenACWY recipients. Reportedly, almost half of the unique spike-specific TCRs recognized epitopes lying outside the regions that are mutated in the B.1.351 and B.1.1.7 variants. Conclusions about previously exposed vaccinees were limited because only a handful of AZD1222 recipients were SARS-CoV-2 seropositive at baseline. Because no samples from the day 14 peak response were available, repertoires could be characterized only after the peak T cell response. Participants were mostly white British and included more females than males, and it was suggested by the authors that clonal diversity may have been underestimated. In the small 56-69-year group, the increase in depth fell short of significance, most likely because of low power. Vaccine-associated CD4 TCRs spanned the whole spike protein, with dominant responses in regions 160-218 and 743-854.

As for this clone: The specificity of this receptor is unknown. No clone much larger than this one lies a single base away; base qualities are absent.

Reading the germline V gene gives CDR1 MNHEY and CDR2 SVGEGT. Between the V and J ends, shortened by 6 bases and 0 bases respectively, the junction contains 11 bases. The CDR3 has 14 amino acids, counting the end cysteine and phenylalanine. The sequence is cut down to CDR3 DNA, 42 bases in frame from base 1. The time point label here, explained by the study, means: baseline before first vaccination. Vaccinee samples were obtained from the UK trials COV001 and COV002, which included a single-blind randomized controlled phase 2/3 trial of AZD1222 (ChAdOx1 nCoV-19) in healthy adults. For TCRbeta chain sequencing, PBMC samples from trial participants were taken at day 0 and at day 28 after the second dose. The CDR3 regions of human TCRbeta chains were analyzed by immunosequencing. In the authors' own workflow: Repertoire TCRs were matched against a reference library of SARS-CoV-2-specific TCRs generated with the MIRA antigen-specificity platform. Breadth was defined as the fraction of unique TCRs that were SARS-CoV-2-associated. Depth was defined as the fraction of total T cells that were SARS-CoV-2-associated. Each spike-specific TCR was assigned to its reactive spike region and to a CD4 or CD8 class using the MIRA data. Log10-transformed breadth and depth values were compared by one-way ANOVA with Sidak's multiple comparisons tests. What TCRdb holds here is the immuneACCESS table cut down to in-frame rearrangements. Part of the clones is not present; checked against another copy, under half of the missing clones reflect an unresolved V gene, and the others are unexplained. That table gives V, J and clone size, and the DNA gave D and trimming. The sample contains 100,000 or so clones, 80% to 90% of them found a single time. The top ten constitute 2.5% to 4% of the sample.

Source: peripheral blood, taken on day 0 of AZD1222 vaccination. The sequence links TRBV6-2 or TRBV6-3 to TRBJ1-1, with TRBD1 as a weak D call on 6 bases. The TCR was taken from an adult in good health. The bases read TGTGCCAGCAGCCCGGGGGGCATGAACACTGAAGCTTTCTTT. Translation gives CASSPGGMNTEAFF.